This record concerns one T cell receptor beta chain sequence. What it recognizes is unknown. This sample is drawn from a study of PD-L1 blockade in urothelial cancer. For the study at large: Typically, measured as a median, blood samples had 150,000 or so T cells.

Sequencing was performed with immunoSEQ multiplex PCR; in TCRdb, only in-frame clones are kept and a portion is missing. The sample lists around 130,000 clones, about 88% occurring once. The time point here: pretreatment peripheral blood. General observations from the study: When pretreatment blood TCR clonality was below the median, it predicted better survival.

The source was PBMCs, collected around atezolizumab (anti-PD-L1) treatment. The clonotype comes from a man aged 45-65 years with urothelial cancer.

The CDR3 sequence is CAIFRDGNTEAFF. The CDR3 nucleotides read TGTGCCATTTTCCGGGATGGGAACACTGAAGCTTTCTTT. The rearrangement links TRBV19 to TRBJ1-1; D not certain. The germline CDR1 and CDR2 sequences are LNHDA and SQIVND (reference sequence). V was shortened by 10 bases and J by 1 base, with 13 bases between the two germline ends. This CDR3 is built from 13 residues.